This T cell receptor (beta chain) was recorded in a study of CD8 T cells in Susac syndrome. V shed 3 bases and J shed 3 bases, with 7 bases lying between them. There are 13 residues in the CDR3. In germline, CDR1 is SGDLS, CDR2 YYNGEE. The authors sequenced TCR beta from blood CD8+ and CD4+ T cells. Negative isolation was used for CD8+ and CD4+ T cells, and FACS enrichment was applied to TEMRA cells. When the RNA was reverse transcribed, random hexamers were used with an input of about 0.5 to 1 ug. Amplification of TCR beta CDR3 used immunoSEQ multiplex PCR across 54 Vbeta and 13 Jbeta. A single record per CDR3 protein comes from TCRdb applying MiXCR to the immunoSEQ multiplex PCR reads. The data contain roughly 190,000 distinct CDR3 sequences, roughly 94% of them singletons. This clonotype was counted once. Its target is unknown. Study-wide points: Clonal expansion involving Susac CD8+ cells peaked in TEMRA cells and active patients.

Sample: CD8+ T cells from PBMCs. This receptor was taken from a human donor with Susac syndrome. The chain employs TRBV9 and TRBJ1-5; D gene uncertain. The CDR3 nucleotides are TGTGCCAGCAGCGGGGCGGACAATCAGCCCCAGCATTTT. Its protein is CASSGADNQPQHF.